This T cell receptor beta chain was retrieved from a study of T cells after yellow fever vaccination. UMIs were added to TCR cDNA along with a universal primer site when it was made by 5'RACE template switching. TCRdb itself ran the 5' RACE reads through MiXCR, one entry per CDR3 protein. The table lists about 310,000 distinct CDR3 sequences, around 3.9% of them singletons. This clonotype has more than one count but fewer than ten. The sample was PBMCs, taken on the day of the yellow fever booster vaccination. This TCR derives from a young man who received the YFV17D yellow fever vaccine.

CDR3 nucleotide sequence: TGCAGCGCTGAGGACAGGATGACCTACGAGCAGTACTTC. Residues: CSAEDRMTYEQYF. The rearrangement joins TRBV29-1 to TRBJ2-7, with 7 bases identical to TRBD1. The germline V gene has CDR1 SQVTM and CDR2 ANQGSEA. V trimming: 7 bases; J trimming: 2 bases; junction bases outside the gene matches: 8. This CDR3 has 13 amino acids.